These T cell receptor beta chains were read from a single sample in a study of memory CD4+ T cells and cytomegalovirus serostatus. The method was immunoSEQ multiplex PCR; TCRdb's version includes in-frame clones alone and lacks a portion of them. The data contain fewer than 75,000 clones, approximately 80% of them singletons. The sequenced sample consisted of memory CD4+ T cells from blood. These receptors all stem from an adult in good health and CMV-seronegative. The CDR3 runs from the conserved cysteine through the conserved F or W. The order of the fields is CDR3 length, V gene, J gene, CDR3 protein.

>14|TRBV4-1|TRBJ2-7
CASSRGQGWGEQYF
>14|TRBV19|TRBJ2-2
CASSPGVYTGELFF
>12|TRBV5-6|TRBJ2-1
CASSLERGTQFF
>15|TRBV18|TRBJ2-2
CASSQGPSYTGELFF
>14|TRBV2|TRBJ2-5
CASTLWDSGETQYF
>16|TRBV7-2|TRBJ2-3
CASRGGGTAVPDTQYF
>15|TRBV9|TRBJ2-3
CASSVTGWEEDTQYF
>14|TRBV10-3|TRBJ2-1
CAISVTSPGNEQFF
>16|TRBV5-1|TRBJ2-1
CASSSRSQGGMSEQFF
>13|TRBV5-1|TRBJ2-1
CASRRGANNEQFF
>17|TRBV12-5|TRBJ2-5
CASGPTFRQQIVETQYF
>13|TRBV28|TRBJ2-5
CASIRQYQETQYF
>18|TRBV7-2|TRBJ2-7
CASSLVAGARGPLYEQYF
>15|TRBV6-6|TRBJ2-1
CASSYGGTAYNEQFF
>15|TRBV9|TRBJ1-3
CASSEYFGGGNTIYF
>14|TRBV18|TRBJ1-1
CASSPQTGRTEAFF
>15|TRBV30|TRBJ2-1
CAWSVLAEEYNEQFF
>15|TRBV2|TRBJ1-5
CASSEEGISNQPQHF
>13|TRBV5-4|TRBJ1-2
CASSATGNYGYTF
>14|TRBV19|TRBJ2-3
CASINPGSTDTQYF
>14|TRBV4-1|TRBJ2-3
CASSQQGATDTQYF
>15|TRBV10-3|TRBJ1-1
CASSSSGQGRTEAFF
>13|TRBV15|TRBJ1-2
CATSVTRTDGYTF
>13|TRBV6-5|TRBJ1-6
CASSRLLNSPLHF
>17|TRBV12-5|TRBJ1-4
CASGLSPGRGGHEKLFF
>16|TRBV10-3|TRBJ1-4
CAISERGPDPNEKLFF
>13|TRBV2|TRBJ1-2
CASSPDRNYGYTF
>16|TRBV28|TRBJ2-1
CASSSQRLAGVDEQFF
>15|TRBV7-8|TRBJ2-1
CASSRGEGSYNEQFF
>16|TRBV14|TRBJ1-2
CASSPNRGLTPYGYTF
>16|TRBV6-4|TRBJ2-6
CASSEGVSSGANVLTF
>16|TRBV21-1|TRBJ1-1
CASSKLCLETNTEAFF
>16|TRBV5-4|TRBJ2-7
CASSAAGRGQGYEQYF
>12|TRBV9|TRBJ1-1
CASNRIGTEAFF
>17|TRBV28|TRBJ2-3
CASSLGVGGPLSDTQYF
>16|TRBV6-5|TRBJ1-4
CASSLTWRQGGEKLFF
>13|TRBV30|TRBJ1-5
CAWSLVGAGPQHF